Below, 28 T cell receptor beta chains from the same sample are listed, as sequenced in a study of early T cells in non-severe SARS-CoV-2 infection. TCRdb passed the 5' RACE reads through MiXCR, listing each CDR3 protein once. This sample has tens of thousands of distinct CDR3 sequences, with approximately 5.2% found just once. Sequencing input: whole blood. Receptors originate from an adult who was a healthcare worker with PCR-confirmed SARS-CoV-2 infection or an uninfected control (not recorded which).

This clonotype was recorded at least ten times. The chain carries TRBV10-2 and TRBJ1-2; D gene unclear. V gave up 3 bases and J gave up 1 base, with 3 bases separating them. The germline V gene has CDR1 WSHSY and CDR2 SAAADI. This CDR3 comprises 12 residues. The DNA for the CDR3 is TGCGCCAGCAGTGACGTTAACTATGGCTACACCTTC. The encoded protein is CASSDVNYGYTF.

This clonotype has ten or more counts. V gene TRBV12-3 or TRBV12-4 combines with J gene TRBJ2-1; D may be TRBD1 or TRBD2 (5 bases each). V lost 6 bases to trimming and J lost 5 bases, with 14 bases between them. The length of the CDR3 is 14 residues. Here the CDR3 DNA reads TGTGCCAGCAGGGACGGGACCGGCGACAATGAGCAGTTCTTC. Its translation: CASRDGTGDNEQFF.

This clonotype showed up many times. The chain uses TRBV7-8 and TRBJ2-1; D gene uncertain. The V end lost 4 bases, the J end lost 0 bases, and 10 bases lay between the germline ends. This CDR3 comprises 15 residues. Germline CDR1 and CDR2: SGHVS and FQNEAQ. The CDR3 spells CASSYPLTSYNEQFF. In DNA form, the CDR3 reads TGTGCCAGCAGCTACCCACTGACCTCCTACAATGAGCAGTTCTTC.

The sample holds many counts of this clonotype. The chain recombines TRBV6-6 with TRBJ2-7; 8 bases fit TRBD1. Germline V CDR1 and CDR2: MNHNY, SVGAGI (reference sequence). The CDR3 covers 14 residues. With 6 bases clipped from V and 0 bases from J, the junction kept 4 bases outside the gene matches. CDR3 nucleotide sequence: TGTGCCAGCAGATATGGACAGGGCTCCTACGAGCAGTACGTC. This encodes CASRYGQGSYEQYV.

This clonotype has ten or more counts. The CDR3 protein is CSARSGRMNTEAFF. DNA of the CDR3: TGCAGTGCTAGATCGGGACGCATGAACACTGAAGCTTTCTTT. The chain joins TRBV20-1 to TRBJ1-1; maybe TRBD1 (5 bases). The germline CDR1 and CDR2 sequences are DFQATT and SNEGSKA (reference sequence). This CDR3 has 14 amino acids. Trimming stripped 2 bases from V and 0 bases from J, with 10 bases between.

A remark on this clonotype: A much larger clonotype is one base distant, so this may be a read error. The chain employs TRBV30 and TRBJ2-3; D is unclear. This CDR3 has 15 residues. Germline V gene lookup returns CDR1 GTSNPN and CDR2 SVGIG (reference sequence). Deletions cut 3 bases from V and 3 bases from J, with 16 bases between. CDR3 DNA sequence: TGTGCCTGGAGCACGTGGACCAGCCTGACAGATACGCAGTATTTT. It translates to CAWSTWTSLTDTQYF. Full variable domain (outside the CDR3, taken from reference TRBV30 and TRBJ2-3): SQTIHQWPATLVQPVGSPLSLECTVEGTSNPNLYWYRQAAGRGLQLLFYSVGIGQISSEVPQNLSASRPQDRQFILSSKKLLLSDSGFYLCAWSTWTSLTDTQYFGPGTRLTVL.

At least ten counts were recorded for this clonotype. The rearrangement joins TRBV7-8 to TRBJ1-6; D gene uncertain. Deletions cut 5 bases from V and 9 bases from J, with 23 bases between. There are 17 residues in the CDR3. Germline CDR1 and CDR2: SGHVS and FQNEAQ. The DNA of the CDR3 is TGTGCCAGCAGCGCCTACAAAGACCGACGGCGTCGTTCACCCCTCCACTTT. Translation: CASSAYKDRRRRSPLHF. Filled out from reference TRBV7-8 and TRBJ1-6, the complete variable domain reads GAGVSQSPRYKVAKRGQDVALRCDPISGHVSLFWYQQALGQGPEFLTYFQNEAQLDKSGLPSDRFFAERPEGSVSTLKIQRTQQEDSAVYLCASSAYKDRRRRSPLHFGNGTRLTVT.

This clonotype was picked up many times. This chain connects TRBV19 to TRBJ1-5; D is unresolved. Per the germline V gene, CDR1 is LNHDA and CDR2 is SQIVND (reference sequence). The CDR3 has 16 residues. V dropped 1 base and J dropped 0 bases, with 10 bases sitting between them. CDR3 loop: CASSIGAVYSNQPQHF. CDR3 sequence (DNA): TGTGCCAGTAGTATAGGGGCTGTCTATAGCAATCAGCCCCAGCATTTT.

This clonotype has a handful of counts. This clone may be a read error of a much larger clone one base away. The genes are TRBV20-1 and TRBJ2-5, with 10 bases matching TRBD2. Germline V lookup: CDR1 DFQATT, CDR2 SNEGSKA (reference sequence). The CDR3 has 14 amino acids. CDR3 coding DNA: TGCAGTGCTAGAAGCGGGAGGGAATTAGAGGCCCAGTACTTC. As protein: CSARSGRELEAQYF.

Many counts were recorded for this clonotype. The chain employs TRBV6-1 and TRBJ2-1; D unresolved. There are 11 residues in the CDR3. CDR1 is MNHNS, CDR2 SASEGT, per germline. The ends were cut back, 7 bases at V and 8 bases at J, with 9 bases in the middle. The CDR3 DNA reads as TGTGCCAGCAATATAATGGATGAGCAGTTCTTC. Protein product: CASNIMDEQFF.

This clonotype occurred a few times. The chain recombines TRBV28 with TRBJ2-3, with D perhaps matching TRBD2 (7 bases). The CDR3 covers 17 residues. Per germline, CDR1 MDHEN and CDR2 SYDVKM. Between the trimmed V and J ends, which lost 9 bases and 6 bases, there was a span of 28 bases. This chain's CDR3 is CASYSLRGAALTDTQYF. Written as DNA, the CDR3 is TGTGCCAGTTATTCGCTTCGGGGGGCGGCCCTGACGGATACGCAGTATTTT.

The rearrangement links TRBV28 to TRBJ2-7, with D tentatively TRBD2 (6 bases). Germline V gene data show CDR1 as MDHEN and CDR2 as SYDVKM. The CDR3 is 14 amino acids. Trimming took 5 bases from V and 6 from J, leaving 17 bases between them. The CDR3 is CASSRGTHTAEQYF. CDR3 in DNA: TGTGCCAGCAGTCGGGGGACGCATACGGCCGAGCAGTACTTC.

This clonotype has ten or more counts. The genes are TRBV30 and TRBJ2-7, with D tentatively TRBD1 or TRBD2 (5 bases each). The CDR3 contains 13 residues. Germline V gene sequence: CDR1 GTSNPN, CDR2 SVGIG (reference sequence). Trimming took 7 bases from V and 3 from J, leaving 16 bases between them. CDR3 coding DNA: TGTGCCTCTGGAAGGGACCCGAACTACGAGCAGTACTTC. Protein: CASGRDPNYEQYF.

This rearrangement joins TRBV7-9 to TRBJ1-6, with TRBD1 as a possible D gene (5 bases). Germline assignment: CDR1 SEHNR and CDR2 FQNEAQ (reference sequence). The CDR3 is 13 residues long. Trimming took off 1 base at V and 8 bases at J, with 6 bases between the two ends. CDR3 sequence: CASSLGRDSPLHF. The CDR3 DNA reads TGTGCCAGCAGCTTAGGCAGGGATTCACCCCTCCACTTT.

This clonotype was recorded many times. The V and J genes are TRBV24-1 and TRBJ1-1; D possibly corresponds to TRBD1 (6 bases). The germline gives CDR1 KGHDR, CDR2 SFDVKD. The CDR3 has 14 residues. The V and J ends lost 4 bases and 4 bases respectively, with 12 bases between them. CDR3 sequence (DNA): TGTGCCACCAGTGACCCAGGGGTTAGCACTGAAGCTTTCTTT. Residues: CATSDPGVSTEAFF.

This clonotype was detected many times. The chain uses TRBV28 and TRBJ1-2; 9 nucleotides line up with TRBD1. Germline CDR1 reads MDHEN; CDR2 reads SYDVKM. The CDR3 is made up of 14 amino acids. With 3 bases clipped from V and 9 bases from J, the junction kept 8 bases outside the gene matches. This CDR3 is CASSLRTGGNSYTF. Here the CDR3 DNA reads TGTGCCAGCAGTTTGCGTACAGGGGGCAATAGCTACACCTTC.

This clonotype was detected many times. The chain couples TRBV12-3 or TRBV12-4 to TRBJ2-2; either TRBD1 or TRBD2 may supply D (6 bases each). V shed 2 bases and J shed 3 bases, with 13 bases lying between them. The CDR3 extends over 16 amino acids. CDR3 bases: TGTGCCAGCAGTTTACCCTTTGGGGGGCACACCGGGGAGCTGTTTTTT. It translates to CASSLPFGGHTGELFF.

This clonotype was counted ten times or more. This chain joins TRBV10-3 and TRBJ2-1, with 8 bases aligning to TRBD2. The germline gives CDR1 ENHRY, CDR2 SYGVKD. V gave up 2 bases and J gave up 15 bases; unmatched junction bases: 12. The CDR3 runs to 14 residues. Here the CDR3 reads CAISEPASGLLPFF. The CDR3 DNA reads TGTGCCATCAGTGAGCCGGCTAGCGGGCTCCTCCCGTTCTTC.

This clonotype appeared many times. V usage is TRBV18 and J usage is TRBJ2-2; D is uncertain. Germline V lookup: CDR1 KGHSH, CDR2 LQKENI. The CDR3 spans 17 residues. Trimming took 3 bases from V and 1 from J, leaving 15 bases between them. This CDR3 reads CASSPDYFERNTGELFF. The CDR3 nucleotides read TGTGCCAGCTCACCTGATTACTTTGAGCGGAACACCGGGGAGCTGTTTTTT.

In this sample, this clonotype turned up many times. This chain's CDR3 is CASSLARTYEQYV. As DNA, the CDR3 is TGTGCCAGCAGCTTAGCCCGAACCTACGAGCAGTACGTC. The V and J genes are TRBV7-4 and TRBJ2-7; D gene ambiguous. V was pared by 0 bases and J by 2 bases, with 5 bases between. CDR1 and CDR2 from the germline V gene are SGHVT and SQSDAQ. The length of the CDR3 is 13 residues.

This clonotype appeared many times. The chain joins TRBV11-2 to TRBJ2-1; 11 bases are shared with TRBD2. CDR3 length: 19 amino acids. Per germline, CDR1 SGHAT and CDR2 FQNNGV. The V and J ends lost 1 base and 8 bases, in that order; junction bases with no gene match: 16. CDR3 amino acids: CASSLVSITSGRIDDEQFF. The CDR3 bases are TGTGCCAGCAGCTTAGTTTCTATCACTAGCGGGAGAATTGACGATGAGCAGTTCTTC.

This clonotype has a count of ten or more. This chain uses TRBV3-1 with TRBJ2-6; D not certain. CDR3 size: 18 residues. CDR1 is LGHDT and CDR2 is YNNKEL in the germline V gene (reference sequence). V dropped 4 bases and J dropped 0 bases, with 16 bases sitting between them. Here the CDR3 DNA reads TGTGCCAGCAGCCCCGGACCACCGACGAGCTCTGGGGCCAACGTCCTGACTTTC. It encodes CASSPGPPTSSGANVLTF.

This clonotype rates as medium-sized. The CDR3 is CASSLKVNTEAFF. The CDR3 nucleotides are TGTGCCAGCAGCTTAAAAGTGAACACTGAAGCTTTCTTT. The V call is TRBV7-3, the J call TRBJ1-1; D call uncertain. Deletions cut 1 base from V and 0 bases from J, with 3 bases between. The germline V gene encodes CDR1 SGHTA and CDR2 FQGTGA. The CDR3 runs 13 residues.

The V gene is TRBV15, the J gene TRBJ2-7; 10 bases fit TRBD1. The CDR3 has 15 amino acids. The germline V gene encodes CDR1 LNHNV and CDR2 YYDKDF (reference sequence). Germline trimming cut 0 bases from V and 6 bases from J; bases unmatched to any gene: 5. CDR3 sequence reads: CATSRDGTGAGEQYF. CDR3 in DNA: TGTGCCACCAGCAGAGATGGGACAGGGGCCGGCGAGCAGTACTTC.

In its sample, this clonotype was seen many times. V usage is TRBV19 and J usage is TRBJ2-2, with a weak D call TRBD1 (6 bases). Looked up from germline, CDR1 is LNHDA and CDR2 is SQIVND (reference sequence). The CDR3 sequence is 13 residues long. V lost 8 bases, J lost 6 bases, and 13 bases lay in between. Written as DNA, the CDR3 is TGTGCCAGTTCCCAGGGGTTTGCCGGGGAGCTGTTTTTT. This gives the protein CASSQGFAGELFF.

This clonotype was detected only a few times. This rearrangement joins TRBV5-1 to TRBJ2-3; tentatively, D is TRBD1 (6 bases). The length of the CDR3 is 16 residues. Germline V CDR1 and CDR2: SGHRS, YFSETQ. V lost 3 bases and J 3 bases, leaving 17 bases between the germline ends. CDR3 loop: CASSYIGQQQTDTQYF. CDR3 sequence (DNA): TGCGCCAGCAGCTATATTGGACAGCAGCAAACAGATACGCAGTATTTT.

The chain couples TRBV29-1 to TRBJ1-1; a possible D gene is TRBD1 (6 bases). Germline lookup yields CDR1 SQVTM and CDR2 ANQGSEA. The V gene lost 6 bases and the J gene lost 0 bases, with 11 bases spanning the gap. The CDR3 loop spans 13 amino acids. CDR3 nucleotides: TGCAGCGTCGGACAGTCAATGAACACTGAAGCTTTCTTT. This encodes CSVGQSMNTEAFF.

This clonotype was observed at least ten times. V usage is TRBV24-1 and J usage is TRBJ1-2; 8 bases line up with TRBD1. The CDR3 loop spans 14 amino acids. The germline CDR1 and CDR2 sequences are KGHDR and SFDVKD. V dropped 5 bases and J dropped 3; count of bases not matched to a gene: 4. CDR3 bases: TGTGCCACCAGTGCGGCAGGGGGCTACTATGGCTACACCTTC. Translating gives CATSAAGGYYGYTF.